Sequencing of this TCR beta chain was carried out in a study of blood T cell repertoires in COVID-19. Across the study: COVID-19 samples from acute and convalescent phases originated in the United States, Italy and Spain.

The table came from immunoSEQ multiplex PCR; TCRdb's copy has only in-frame clones and leaves some out. The sample shows 90,000 to 140,000 clones, roughly four fifths of them seen only once. From germline, CDR1 is SGHNT and CDR2 YENEEA. CDR3 size: 14 residues. J lost 7 bases, V lost 4 bases, and 8 bases had no gene match. This rearrangement joins TRBV11-3 to TRBJ2-7; 9 nucleotides align to TRBD2. The specimen sequenced was peripheral blood. The receptor was isolated from an elderly woman with acute or convalescent COVID-19. CDR3 DNA: TGTGCCAGCAGCTCGGTTTGGCGGGAGGGAGAGCAGTACTTC. Its translation is CASSSVWREGEQYF.